The clone carrying this T cell receptor beta chain was seen repeatedly, ten times or more. The antigen remains undetermined. This entry comes from a study of T cells in Graves' hyperthyroidism and ophthalmopathy. Study-wide results and limits: Through a model of 13 V-J features, ophthalmopathy was separated from stable hyperthyroidism.

CDR3 length: 15 residues. V gave up 5 bases and J gave up 3 bases; unmatched junction bases: 10. A lack of ophthalmopathy progression within 18 months defined stable Graves' hyperthyroidism. Hyperthyroidism patients were newly diagnosed, had disease duration under 2 months, and were aged 18 to 65 years. Amplification of TCR beta CDR3 regions used RNA as the template. HTBI primers were employed in a first-round RT-PCR of the TCR CDR3. TCRdb passed the multiplex PCR reads through MiXCR, listing each CDR3 protein once. The sample shows a few hundred thousand distinct CDR3 sequences, roughly 13% of them seen only once.

The TCR comes from a woman aged 18-30 years with Graves' hyperthyroidism. The source material was blood. The chain uses TRBV12-3 or TRBV12-4 and TRBJ2-7; TRBD2 matches at 7 bases. The CDR3 is CASSLDIRGVYEQYF. The CDR3 nucleotides are TGTGCCAGCAGTCTTGACATTCGGGGGGTCTACGAGCAGTACTTC.